These 15 T cell receptor beta chains share one sample of origin, sequenced in a study of T cells after yellow fever vaccination. TCRdb passed the 5' RACE reads through MiXCR, listing each CDR3 protein once. The sample includes a few hundred thousand distinct CDR3 sequences, around 4% of them seen just once. This sample comprised PBMCs, obtained on the day of the yellow fever booster vaccination. The receptors here all came from a man in his late teens or twenties who received the YFV17D yellow fever vaccine.

This clonotype was counted ten times or more. This sequence joins TRBV7-2 and TRBJ2-5; TRBD2 matches 11 bases. The junction had 16 bases not matched to a gene; V was cut back by 5 bases and J by 5 bases. Germline V CDR1 and CDR2: SGHTA, FQGNSA. The CDR3 totals 18 residues. The CDR3 spells CASSPKGVSGGAYETQYF. DNA of the CDR3: TGTGCCAGCAGCCCCAAAGGAGTTAGCGGGGGGGCCTACGAGACCCAGTACTTC. Drawing the rest from reference TRBV7-2 and TRBJ2-5, the complete variable domain is GAGVSQSPSNKVTEKGKDVELRCDPISGHTALYWYRQSLGQGLEFLIYFQGNSAPDKSGLPSDRFSAERTGGSVSTLTIQRTQQEDSAVYLCASSPKGVSGGAYETQYFGPGTRLLVL.

This clonotype was picked up many times. The J gene is TRBJ1-1, the V gene TRBV9; D gene ambiguous. Trimming cost V 3 bases and J 4 bases, with 13 bases left between them. CDR1 SGDLS and CDR2 YYNGEE come from the germline V gene. The length of the CDR3 is 14 residues. CDR3 nucleotide sequence: TGTGCCAGCAGCGCACAAGCGGTAGGCACTGAAGCTTTCTTT. It is translated as CASSAQAVGTEAFF.

This clonotype was detected a few times. This rearrangement joins TRBV6-2 or TRBV6-3 to TRBJ2-2; D not certain. The germline V and J ends were trimmed by 6 bases and 0 bases, with 5 bases remaining between them. The CDR3 has 13 amino acids. Germline V gene data show CDR1 as MNHEY and CDR2 as SVGEGT. The CDR3, as DNA: TGTGCCAGCAGGTCTGCGAACACCGGGGAGCTGTTTTTT. Translation: CASRSANTGELFF.

This clonotype was counted only a few times. The junction departs from germline at one end; a sequencing error may be responsible. The rearrangement uses TRBV23-1 and TRBJ2-7; TRBD2 is a possible D gene (5 bases). TRBV23-1 is reported as an ORF; its role is uncertain. The CDR3 totals 14 residues. DNA of the CDR3: TGCGCCAGCAGCCGTTTCACGGGGAAATACGAGAAGTACTTC. It is translated as CASSRFTGKYEKYF.

The chain is built from TRBV5-1 and TRBJ2-1, with D perhaps TRBD2 (5 bases). The germline V gene encodes CDR1 SGHRS and CDR2 YFSETQ. The ends were cut back, 0 bases at V and 5 bases at J, with 12 bases in the middle. This CDR3 is 15 amino acids long. CDR3 protein: CASSLARGLNNEQFF. CDR3 sequence (DNA): TGCGCCAGCAGCTTGGCCAGAGGACTCAACAATGAGCAGTTCTTC.

This clonotype was observed a handful of times. V usage is TRBV21-1 and J usage is TRBJ2-3; TRBD2, the table's D call, lacks a check against the DNA. TRBV21-1 is described as a pseudogene. The CDR3 is made up of 18 amino acids. CDR3: CASSKKWGLAGVRDTQYF. CDR3 nucleotide sequence: TGTGCCAGCAGCAAAAAGTGGGGACTAGCGGGGGTCCGAGATACGCAGTATTTT.

This clonotype was detected many times. The chain is built from TRBV7-2 and TRBJ2-7, with TRBD1 as a possible D gene (5 bases). CDR3 length equals 17 residues. V dropped 1 base and J dropped 0 bases, with 16 bases sitting between them. CDR1 and CDR2 from the germline V gene are SGHTA and FQGNSA. The CDR3 loop is CASSLGGWTTDSYEQYF. In DNA form, the CDR3 reads TGTGCCAGCAGCTTAGGGGGCTGGACAACCGACTCCTACGAGCAGTACTTC.

This clonotype showed up many times. This sequence joins TRBV4-1 and TRBJ2-2; D unclear. Germline CDR1 is MGHRA and CDR2 is YSYEKL. V lost 3 bases and J lost 3, with 5 bases in between. The CDR3 is 13 amino acids. This CDR3 is CASSQAYTGELFF. CDR3 sequence (DNA): TGCGCCAGCAGCCAGGCCTACACCGGGGAGCTGTTTTTT.

This clonotype was found many times. The chain links TRBV2 to TRBJ2-2; D uncertain. Germline CDR1 is SNHLY and CDR2 is FYNNEI. The CDR3 has 13 residues. V shed 6 bases and J shed 5 bases, with 10 bases lying between them. The CDR3 nucleotides are TGTGCCAGCAGGGATAAAAGGACCGGGGAGCTGTTTTTT. Protein sequence: CASRDKRTGELFF.

Many counts were recorded for this clonotype. The genes are TRBV20-1 and TRBJ2-5, with 10 nucleotides matching TRBD2. Unmatched junction bases numbered 8, after V lost 2 bases and J lost 5 bases. The germline V gene encodes CDR1 DFQATT and CDR2 SNEGSKA (reference sequence). The CDR3 is made up of 15 amino acids. CDR3 sequence: CSARRSGGAGETQYF. The DNA for the CDR3 is TGCAGTGCTAGAAGAAGCGGGGGGGCTGGGGAGACCCAGTACTTC.

This clonotype was counted at least ten times. This chain connects TRBV7-9 to TRBJ2-5; 8 nucleotides line up with TRBD2. Germline values: CDR1 SEHNR, CDR2 FQNEAQ (reference sequence). Trimming took 6 bases from V and 1 from J; bases not matched to a gene: 10. This CDR3 is built from 16 residues. The CDR3 bases are TGTGCCAGCAGAGGATTGGCGGGGGGACTCCAAGAGACCCAGTACTTC. Its translation is CASRGLAGGLQETQYF.

This clonotype was seen at least ten times. The chain links TRBV20-1 to TRBJ2-5, with 12 bases lining up with TRBD2. The CDR3 has 13 residues. Germline assignment: CDR1 DFQATT and CDR2 SNEGSKA (reference sequence). Trimming removed 7 bases from V and 5 bases from J; junction bases left unmatched: 5. DNA of the CDR3: TGCAGTGTTTCTAGCGGGGGGGTGGAGACCCAGTACTTC. This gives the protein CSVSSGGVETQYF.

This clonotype was observed a few times. This chain connects TRBV7-2 to TRBJ2-2, with D possibly TRBD2 on 6 matching bases. V dropped 3 bases and J dropped 5 bases, with 13 bases sitting between them. This CDR3 has 15 residues. Germline CDR1 reads SGHTA; CDR2 reads FQGNSA. The CDR3 reads CASSFGGRVTGELFF. The CDR3 coding sequence is TGTGCCAGCAGCTTCGGGGGAAGGGTAACCGGGGAGCTGTTTTTT. Drawing the rest from reference TRBV7-2 and TRBJ2-2, the complete variable domain is GAGVSQSPSNKVTEKGKDVELRCDPISGHTALYWYRQSLGQGLEFLIYFQGNSAPDKSGLPSDRFSAERTGGSVSTLTIQRTQQEDSAVYLCASSFGGRVTGELFFGEGSRLTVL.

This clonotype has more than one count but fewer than ten. The V call is TRBV11-2, the J call TRBJ2-3; tentative D call: TRBD2 (5 bases). CDR3 length: 13 amino acids. V dropped 4 bases and J dropped 3 bases, with 8 bases sitting between them. The germline CDR1 and CDR2 sequences are SGHAT and FQNNGV. The CDR3 here is CASSSWETDTQYF. The CDR3 nucleotides read TGTGCCAGCAGCTCATGGGAGACAGATACGCAGTATTTT.

This clonotype was picked up a small number of times. V is TRBV5-1 and J is TRBJ1-1; D is ambiguous. CDR1 and CDR2 from the germline V gene are SGHRS and YFSETQ. The CDR3 totals 13 residues. Between the trimmed V and J ends, which lost 0 bases and 5 bases, there was a span of 8 bases. The CDR3 loop reads CASSLDGDTEAFF. In DNA form, the CDR3 reads TGCGCCAGCAGCTTGGATGGGGATACTGAAGCTTTCTTT.